Below, 24 T cell receptor beta chains from the same sample are listed, as sequenced in a study of control samples from healthy donors and cancer patients. TCRdb's copy holds only in-frame clones and misses some; the assay was immunoSEQ multiplex PCR. Among some 110,000 clones listed, 88% were seen once. Sequencing was carried out using blood. These receptors originate from an older woman in good health.

The gene calls are TRBV5-1 and TRBJ2-1; 9 bases fit TRBD2. CDR1 and CDR2 from the germline V gene are SGHRS and YFSETQ. The junction had 9 bases not matched to a gene; V was cut back by 6 bases and J by 2 bases. There are 16 residues in the CDR3. Here the CDR3 DNA reads TGCGCCAGCACCCCGGGTAGCGGGGGTACCTACAATGAGCAGTTCTTC. Residues: CASTPGSGGTYNEQFF.

The chain has TRBV6-5 and TRBJ2-1; D remains ambiguous. With 6 bases removed from V and 7 bases from J, the gap between germline ends came to 13 bases. The CDR3 contains 13 residues. The germline V gene has CDR1 MNHEY and CDR2 SVGAGI. CDR3: CASRTVPGNEQFF. CDR3 bases: TGTGCCAGCAGGACCGTCCCGGGTAATGAGCAGTTCTTC.

J is TRBJ1-4 and V is TRBV2; D call uncertain. Germline values: CDR1 SNHLY, CDR2 FYNNEI. This CDR3 is built from 17 residues. V lost 0 bases to trimming and J lost 2 bases, with 13 bases between them. The CDR3 DNA follows: TGTGCCAGCAGTGAAGCGCCCGAGCGGGCCACTAATGAAAAACTGTTTTTT. This translates into CASSEAPERATNEKLFF.

This clone has only a few counts. The chain recombines TRBV2 with TRBJ1-2; maybe TRBD1 (6 bases). The CDR3 loop spans 15 amino acids. Between the trimmed V and J ends, which lost 5 bases and 2 bases, there was a span of 15 bases. The V gene's germline CDR1 is SNHLY and CDR2 FYNNEI. The CDR3 reads CASSSTWTANYGYTF. As DNA, the CDR3 is TGTGCCAGCAGTTCGACCTGGACAGCCAACTATGGCTACACCTTC. The whole variable domain, remainder taken from reference TRBV2 and TRBJ1-2, is EPEVTQTPSHQVTQMGQEVILRCVPISNHLYFYWYRQILGQKVEFLVSFYNNEISEKSEIFDDQFSVERPDGSNFTLKIRSTKLEDSAMYFCASSSTWTANYGYTFGSGTRLTVV.

This chain joins TRBV4-2 and TRBJ2-5; D not resolved. CDR3 length: 11 amino acids. CDR1 is LGHNA and CDR2 is YNFKEQ in the germline V gene. V was cut by 2 bases and J by 2 bases, with 0 bases left in between. The CDR3 sequence is CASSQQETQYF. CDR3 coding DNA: TGTGCCAGCAGCCAACAAGAGACCCAGTACTTC.

The CDR3 DNA follows: TGTGCCAGCAGTGGCAGGGATTGGACGCAGTATTTT. This codes for CASSGRDWTQYF. V gene TRBV2 combines with J gene TRBJ2-3, with a possible D match to TRBD1 (5 bases). Germline V CDR1 and CDR2: SNHLY, FYNNEI. The CDR3 length is 12 residues. Trimming shortened V by 4 bases and J by 9 bases, and 11 bases separated the two germline ends.

The CDR3 is CSVEGSGDTDTQYF. As DNA, the CDR3 is TGCAGCGTTGAAGGCAGCGGAGACACAGATACGCAGTATTTT. The chain combines TRBV29-1 with TRBJ2-3, with TRBD2 as a possible D gene (5 bases). V lost 1 base and J lost 2, with 10 bases in between. The CDR3 is made up of 14 amino acids. CDR1 is SQVTM, CDR2 ANQGSEA, per germline.

The V and J genes are TRBV11-2 and TRBJ2-2, with 9 bases fitting TRBD1. Germline V lookup: CDR1 SGHAT, CDR2 FQNNGV. The CDR3 totals 16 residues. With V trimmed by 1 base and J by 3 bases, 3 bases remained unmatched. CDR3 nucleotide sequence: TGTGCCAGCAGCTTAGGACAGGGGGACCACACCGGGGAGCTGTTTTTT. Residues: CASSLGQGDHTGELFF.

The chain couples TRBV12-3 or TRBV12-4 to TRBJ1-2; the D is unclear. V was clipped by 2 bases and J by 5 bases, with 9 bases between them. This CDR3 is built from 13 residues. CDR3 residues: CASSLYSRYGYTF. The CDR3 DNA sequence: TGTGCCAGCAGTTTATATTCGAGATATGGCTACACCTTC.

The rearrangement uses TRBV6-5 and TRBJ1-2; 7 positions agree with TRBD1. Germline lookup yields CDR1 MNHEY and CDR2 SVGAGI. J gave up 8 bases and V 4 bases, and 10 bases lay outside the gene matches. The CDR3 is 14 residues long. In nucleotides, the CDR3 is TGTGCCAGCAGTTCCCAGGGGGGGACCGACGGCTACACCTTC. The encoded protein is CASSSQGGTDGYTF.

The rearrangement uses TRBV10-3 and TRBJ1-4, with 7 bases fitting TRBD1. The CDR3 spans 13 residues. V was clipped by 9 bases and J by 5 bases; unmatched bases: 6. Looked up from germline, CDR1 is ENHRY and CDR2 is SYGVKD. For the CDR3, the DNA is TGTGCCATATCCGGGACAGAGAATGAAAAACTGTTTTTT. Its protein product is CAISGTENEKLFF.

This clone has only one observation. The chain links TRBV3-1 (or the pseudogene TRBV3-2) to TRBJ1-5, with 12 bases aligning to TRBD1. The CDR3 covers 16 residues. Germline CDR1 and CDR2: LGHDT and YNNKEL (reference sequence). Unmatched junction bases numbered 8, after V lost 4 bases and J lost 7 bases. The CDR3 DNA follows: TGTGCCAGCAGCCTAGGTGGGACAGGGGGCCGACAGCCCCAGCATTTT. Its translation: CASSLGGTGGRQPQHF.

The chain recombines TRBV14 with TRBJ1-4; 7 bases match TRBD1. Trimming took 4 bases from V and 11 from J; bases not matched to a gene: 7. CDR3 length: 13 amino acids. The germline V gene encodes CDR1 SGHDN and CDR2 FVKESK. In DNA, the CDR3 is TGTGCCAGCAGCCGACTAGACAGGGAGAAACTGTTTTTT. Translation: CASSRLDREKLFF.

The V and J genes are TRBV19 and TRBJ1-3; D ambiguous. There are 15 residues in the CDR3. CDR1 and CDR2 (germline): LNHDA, SQIVND (reference sequence). Trimming pared 1 base from V and 0 bases from J, leaving 7 bases between. CDR3 nucleotide sequence: TGTGCCAGTAGTATAGTGGCGCACTCTGGAAACACCATATATTTT. Protein: CASSIVAHSGNTIYF.

V is TRBV7-9 and J is TRBJ2-3, with D possibly matching TRBD1 (5 bases). The CDR3 consists of 13 residues. The germline CDR1 and CDR2 sequences are SEHNR and FQNEAQ (reference sequence). V gave up 1 base and J gave up 6 bases, with 8 bases separating them. The CDR3 here is CASSLGGWDTQYF. Here the CDR3 DNA reads TGTGCCAGCAGCTTAGGGGGCTGGGATACGCAGTATTTT.

This rearrangement joins TRBV6-5 to TRBJ1-3, with a possible D match to TRBD1 (5 bases). Germline values: CDR1 MNHEY, CDR2 SVGAGI. V was trimmed by 4 bases and J by 2 bases, leaving 9 bases between them. The CDR3 totals 14 residues. The CDR3 bases are TGTGCCAGCAGTTCAGGGTCTGCTGGAAACACCATATATTTT. It translates to CASSSGSAGNTIYF.

The rearrangement uses TRBV29-1 and TRBJ2-5; 9 bases are shared with TRBD1. V was clipped by 4 bases and J by 5 bases; unmatched bases: 8. This CDR3 contains 14 residues. Looked up from germline, CDR1 is SQVTM and CDR2 is ANQGSEA. CDR3 nucleotides: TGCAGCGTTGCTCCGGACAGGGGTCAGGAGACCCAGTACTTC. Its protein is CSVAPDRGQETQYF. The entire variable domain, with the rest obtained from reference TRBV29-1 and TRBJ2-5, is as follows: SAVISQKPSRDICQRGTSLTIQCQVDSQVTMMFWYRQQPGQSLTLIATANQGSEATYESGFVIDKFPISRPNLTFSTLTVSNMSPEDSSIYLCSVAPDRGQETQYFGPGTRLLVL.

The chain recombines TRBV6-2 or TRBV6-3 with TRBJ1-5, with D possibly matching TRBD1 (6 bases). Germline CDR1 and CDR2: MNHEY and SVGEGT. Trimming cost V 6 bases and J 7 bases, with 22 bases left between them. CDR3 length: 16 amino acids. The CDR3 sequence: CASSPIEQGSLQPQHF. CDR3 bases: TGTGCCAGCAGCCCCATCGAACAGGGCTCCTTACAGCCCCAGCATTTT.

This chain connects TRBV6-5 to TRBJ1-1; D not certain. Trimming shortened V by 6 bases and J by 4 bases, and 12 bases separated the two germline ends. CDR3 length: 13 amino acids. Per germline, CDR1 MNHEY and CDR2 SVGAGI. CDR3 amino acids: CASRRLGRTEAFF. CDR3 nucleotides: TGTGCCAGCAGACGACTAGGGCGCACTGAAGCTTTCTTT.

This rearrangement joins TRBV7-9 to TRBJ2-1, with D possibly TRBD1 on 7 matching bases. CDR1 is SEHNR and CDR2 is FQNEAQ in the germline V gene (reference sequence). Trimming took off 2 bases at V and 8 bases at J, with 16 bases between the two ends. The CDR3 is made up of 15 amino acids. Here the CDR3 DNA reads TGTGCCAGCAGCTTACAGGGGGGCACTCTCTATGAGCAGTTCTTC. Amino acid sequence: CASSLQGGTLYEQFF.

This clone was observed a single time. The chain has TRBV6-5 and TRBJ1-2; the D is unclear. The CDR3 loop spans 15 amino acids. The V end lost 0 bases, the J end lost 5 bases, and 13 bases lay between the germline ends. Per the germline V gene, CDR1 is MNHEY and CDR2 is SVGAGI. The CDR3 region has the DNA TGTGCCAGCAGTTACTCCCCCCAAGCGGGGTATGGCTACACCTTC. This sequence encodes CASSYSPQAGYGYTF.

The V gene is TRBV6-5, the J gene TRBJ2-5; unclear D gene. The CDR3 sequence is 12 residues long. The V end lost 6 bases, the J end lost 4 bases, and 9 bases lay between the germline ends. Germline V lookup: CDR1 MNHEY, CDR2 SVGAGI. The CDR3 sequence: CASSPLGETQYF. The CDR3, as DNA: TGTGCCAGCAGCCCCTTGGGAGAGACCCAGTACTTC.

The chain links TRBV6-2 or TRBV6-3 to TRBJ2-5; D is uncertain. Germline V gene data show CDR1 as MNHEY and CDR2 as SVGEGT. CDR3 length equals 11 residues. V lost 4 bases and J 5 bases, leaving 5 bases between the germline ends. The CDR3 sequence is CASSLLETQYF. Here the CDR3 DNA reads TGTGCCAGCAGTTTATTGGAGACCCAGTACTTC.

This chain links TRBV7-6 with TRBJ2-7; TRBD2 matches 7 bases. Unmatched junction bases numbered 4, after V lost 5 bases and J lost 6 bases. Germline CDR1 is SGHVS and CDR2 is FNYEAQ. The CDR3 extends over 12 amino acids. The CDR3 coding sequence is TGTGCCAGCAGCCCGACGGGGGGCGAGCAGTACTTC. It translates to CASSPTGGEQYF.